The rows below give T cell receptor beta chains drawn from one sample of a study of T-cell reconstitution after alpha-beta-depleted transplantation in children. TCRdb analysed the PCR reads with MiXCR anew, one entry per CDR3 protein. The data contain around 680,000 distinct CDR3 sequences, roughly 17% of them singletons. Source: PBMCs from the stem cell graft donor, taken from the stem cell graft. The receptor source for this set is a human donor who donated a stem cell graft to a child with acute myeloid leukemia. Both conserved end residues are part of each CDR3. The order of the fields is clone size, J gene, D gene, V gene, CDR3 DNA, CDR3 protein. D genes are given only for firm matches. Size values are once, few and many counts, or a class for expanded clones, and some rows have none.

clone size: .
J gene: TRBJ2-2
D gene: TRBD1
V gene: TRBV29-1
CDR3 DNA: TGCAGCGTTGACAGGGGGCGCGAGGGGACCGGGGAGCTGTTTTTT
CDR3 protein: CSVDRGREGTGELFF

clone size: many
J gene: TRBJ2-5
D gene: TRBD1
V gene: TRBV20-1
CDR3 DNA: TGCAGTGCCTGGGCCCCCATACTACAGGGGAAAGAGACCCAGTACTTC
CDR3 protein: CSAWAPILQGKETQYF

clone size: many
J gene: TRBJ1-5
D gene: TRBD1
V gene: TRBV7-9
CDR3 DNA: TGTGCCAGCAGCTTAGCCACAGGGGAACCAAATCAGCCCCAGCATTTT
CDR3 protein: CASSLATGEPNQPQHF

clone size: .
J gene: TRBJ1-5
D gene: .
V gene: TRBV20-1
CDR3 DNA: TGCAGTGCTAGAGATCTAGGCAGGAATAGCAATCAGCCCCAGCATTTT
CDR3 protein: CSARDLGRNSNQPQHF

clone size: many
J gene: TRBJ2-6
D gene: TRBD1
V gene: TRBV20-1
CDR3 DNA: TGCAGTGCTGACAGGGCTGGGGCCAACGTCCTGACTTTC
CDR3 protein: CSADRAGANVLTF

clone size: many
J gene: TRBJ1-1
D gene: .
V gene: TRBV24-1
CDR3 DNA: TGTGCCACCAGAACGACAGCGAACACTGAAGCTTTCTTT
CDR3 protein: CATRTTANTEAFF

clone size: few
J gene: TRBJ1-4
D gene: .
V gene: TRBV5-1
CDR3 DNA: TGCGCCAGCAGCTGGACGGACGCAACTAATGAAAAACTGTTTTTT
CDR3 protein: CASSWTDATNEKLFF

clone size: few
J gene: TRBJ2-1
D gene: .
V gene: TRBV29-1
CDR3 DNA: TGCAGCGTTGCGGGGACGAGATACAATGAGCAGTTCTTC
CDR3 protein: CSVAGTRYNEQFF

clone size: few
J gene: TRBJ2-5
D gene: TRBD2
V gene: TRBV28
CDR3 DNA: TGTGCCAGCAGTTTCGGGAGGGGGGGACAAGAGACCCAGTACTTC
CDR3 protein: CASSFGRGGQETQYF

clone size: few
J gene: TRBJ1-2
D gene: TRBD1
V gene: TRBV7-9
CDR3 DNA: TGTGCCAGCAGCTTAAGGAGGGACAGGCCTGGCTACACCTTC
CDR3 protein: CASSLRRDRPGYTF

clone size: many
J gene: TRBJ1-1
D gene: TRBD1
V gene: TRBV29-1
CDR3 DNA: TGCAGCGTTGAATGGGACGGGACAGCGAACACTGAAGCTTTCTTT
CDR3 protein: CSVEWDGTANTEAFF

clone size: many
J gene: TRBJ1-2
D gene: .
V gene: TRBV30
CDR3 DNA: TGTGCCTGGAGTGACCCCCTACAGGGAGGGCCCTCTAACTATGGCTACACCTTC
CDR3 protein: CAWSDPLQGGPSNYGYTF

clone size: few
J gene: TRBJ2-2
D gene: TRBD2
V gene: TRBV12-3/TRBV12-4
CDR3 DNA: TGTGCCAGCAGTTTGGGTCACGGGACTAGCGGGGTCGCAAACACCGGGGAGCTGTTTTTT
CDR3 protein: CASSLGHGTSGVANTGELFF

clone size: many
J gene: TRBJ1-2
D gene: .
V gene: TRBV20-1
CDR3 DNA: TGCAGTGCTAGAGATCTCGACAGCGCGTTAGCTAACTATGGCTACACCTTC
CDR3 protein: CSARDLDSALANYGYTF

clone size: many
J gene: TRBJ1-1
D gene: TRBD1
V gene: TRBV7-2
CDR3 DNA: TGTGCCAGCAGCCCTTCACAGGGGGCGATCACTGAAGCTTTCTTT
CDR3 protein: CASSPSQGAITEAFF

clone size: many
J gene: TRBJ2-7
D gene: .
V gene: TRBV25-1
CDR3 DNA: TGTGCCAGCAGTGACCCCACGACCGGCTACGAGCAGTACTTC
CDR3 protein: CASSDPTTGYEQYF